This TCR beta chain was sequenced in a study of breast tumors, draining lymph nodes, adjacent tissues (dated by TCRdb to about 2016). Regarding the study in general: The study compared TCR beta repertoires across tumor, adjacent nontumor tissue and axillary lymph nodes from breast cancer patients. In human breast cancer, the study set out to assess how tumor, surrounding tissue and draining lymph node repertoires relate to one another and whether T cells might be exchanged between them. Broad study findings and their caveats: The data were considered consistent with most tumor T cells being derived from the lymph node and subsequently expanding within tumor tissue. Tumors showed preferential V and J gene usage, and their T-cell repertoire diversity fell below that of lymph nodes yet above that of nontumor tissue. The conclusion that tumor T cells originate in lymph nodes was presented as consistent with a hypothesis rather than as directly demonstrated. The similarity between tumor and nontumor tissue repertoires was significantly greater in luminal-like breast cancer than in basal-like breast cancer.

Lymph node samples were obtained from the axillary draining lymph nodes of breast cancer patients. Comment on this clonotype: What antigen it recognizes has not been identified. The record has no base qualities; no much larger clone is one base away.

Sequencing relied on an Illumina HiSeq 2000. TCR beta chain libraries were generated through multiplex PCR amplification. High-throughput sequencing was used to analyze the amplified TCR beta chain products. The public reads were quality trimmed at Q25 with fastp and then assembled into clones with MiXCR by TCRdb, keeping productive beta chains. Every CDR3 protein is listed once, alongside the most common genes and DNA of its rows. The sample table lists some 150,000 distinct CDR3 sequences, 20% to 25% of them with a count of one. The top ten clones comprise roughly 2.7% of the sample. For CDR1 and CDR2, the germline V gene lists LGHNT and FRNRAP. Including the terminal cysteine and phenylalanine, the CDR3 comprises 17 residues. The CDR3 DNA has 51 bases and is translated from base 1. Trimming takes 5 bases from V and 2 bases from J, and the germline ends sit 19 bases apart.

This clonotype originated in a female donor with breast cancer. Some clones in this sample may be carry-over from other donors' samples. Sequenced sample: axillary lymph node tissue. Recombination connected TRBV12-5 to TRBJ1-5; the D gene is perhaps TRBD1, on 5 matching bases. The CDR3 region reads CASGRGKADGGNQPQHF. In nucleotide form, the sequence is TGTGCTAGTGGTAGGGGTAAGGCTGATGGTGGCAATCAGCCCCAGCATTTT.